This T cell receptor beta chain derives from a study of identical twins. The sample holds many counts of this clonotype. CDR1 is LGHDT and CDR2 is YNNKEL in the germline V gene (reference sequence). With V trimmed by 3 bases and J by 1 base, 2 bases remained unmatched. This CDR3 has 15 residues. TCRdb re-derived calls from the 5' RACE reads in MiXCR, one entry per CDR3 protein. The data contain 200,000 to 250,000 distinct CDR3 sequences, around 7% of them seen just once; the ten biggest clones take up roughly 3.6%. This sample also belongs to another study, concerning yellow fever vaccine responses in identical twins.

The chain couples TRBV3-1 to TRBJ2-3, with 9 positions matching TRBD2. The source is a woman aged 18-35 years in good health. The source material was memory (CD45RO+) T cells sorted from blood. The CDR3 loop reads CASSQRTSGTDTQYF. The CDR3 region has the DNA TGTGCCAGCAGCCAGAGGACTAGCGGCACAGATACGCAGTATTTT.